The 12 T cell receptor beta chains below come from one sample, sequenced in a study of blood T cell repertoires in COVID-19. Sequenced by immunoSEQ multiplex PCR; TCRdb stores in-frame clones only, minus some. The repertoire has 200,000 to 250,000 clones, 75% to 90% of them found once; the top ten carry about 4.7%. The source material was PBMCs or T cells enriched from blood (not recorded which). These receptors were taken from a woman in her 30s who had been exposed to COVID-19.

This clone was observed a few times. This sequence joins TRBV3-1 (or the pseudogene TRBV3-2) and TRBJ1-2; the D is unclear. Trimming stripped 1 base from V and 0 bases from J, with 6 bases between. Germline values: CDR1 LGHDT, CDR2 YNNKEL (reference sequence). The CDR3 runs 14 residues. CDR3 region: CASSQAGSNYGYTF. The CDR3 region has the DNA TGTGCCAGCAGCCAAGCGGGGTCTAACTATGGCTACACCTTC.

The V gene is TRBV3-1 (or the pseudogene TRBV3-2), the J gene TRBJ1-2; no definite D call. CDR3 length: 12 residues. Trimming shortened V by 0 bases and J by 14 bases, and 13 bases separated the two germline ends. CDR1 and CDR2 (germline): LGHDT, YNNKEL (reference sequence). The CDR3 DNA is TGTGCCAGCAGCCAAGATAGTAAGGCTAGAACCTTC. It encodes CASSQDSKARTF.

The chain carries TRBV10-1 and TRBJ2-7; TRBD1 is a possible D gene (6 bases). Germline-derived CDR1 and CDR2 are WNHNN and SYGVQD (reference sequence). CDR3 length equals 13 residues. V lost 9 bases and J lost 7, with 19 bases in between. The CDR3 sequence is CASAAGGGFEQYF. As DNA, the CDR3 is TGCGCCAGTGCGGCGGGTGGGGGCTTTGAGCAGTACTTC.

This chain links TRBV5-8 with TRBJ1-5; D unclear. The CDR3 extends over 17 amino acids. Germline V gene lookup returns CDR1 SGHTS and CDR2 YDEGEE. The V end was cut by 2 bases, the J end by 4 bases, with 19 bases between. The CDR3 is CASSFLVGRHFNQPQHF. The CDR3 DNA is TGTGCCAGCAGCTTTTTAGTGGGTAGACATTTTAATCAGCCCCAGCATTTT.

The chain is built from TRBV25-1 and TRBJ2-2; the D is unclear. The CDR3 runs to 15 residues. Germline assignment: CDR1 MGHDK and CDR2 SYGVNS. Trimming took 5 bases from V and 5 from J, leaving 15 bases between them. The CDR3 region is CASSFSQRGTGELFF. The CDR3 nucleotides are TGTGCCAGCAGTTTTTCCCAGAGAGGTACCGGGGAGCTGTTTTTT.

The rearrangement links TRBV5-6 to TRBJ1-1; D is unresolved. The V end was cut by 4 bases, the J end by 4 bases, with 14 bases between. Looked up from germline, CDR1 is SGHDT and CDR2 is YYEEEE. The CDR3 extends over 14 amino acids. CDR3 DNA sequence: TGTGCCAGCAGCGGGCCGGCAAGCGGCACTGAAGCTTTCTTT. Protein: CASSGPASGTEAFF.

V and J are TRBV5-8 and TRBJ1-5; 10 bases are a match to TRBD1. Germline-derived CDR1 and CDR2 are SGHTS and YDEGEE. This CDR3 is 15 amino acids long. V shed 5 bases and J 4 bases; nucleotides not matched to a gene: 6. CDR3 in amino acids: CASRPRDRGNQPQHF. Here the CDR3 DNA reads TGTGCCAGCAGACCCCGGGACAGGGGTAATCAGCCCCAGCATTTT.

The chain carries TRBV11-2 and TRBJ2-7; tentatively, D is TRBD2 (6 bases). Germline V gene lookup returns CDR1 SGHAT and CDR2 FQNNGV. The CDR3 runs 17 residues. Trimming took 5 bases from V and 3 from J, leaving 23 bases between them. In DNA, the CDR3 is TGTGCCAGCAGCCTCCCCTCGGGACTTTCCCCTCACTACGAGCAGTACTTC. It codes for CASSLPSGLSPHYEQYF.

This sequence joins TRBV5-4 and TRBJ1-2, with D perhaps TRBD1 (5 bases). The length of the CDR3 is 12 residues. Trimming removed 7 bases from V and 5 bases from J, with 12 bases in between. Per the germline V gene, CDR1 is SGHNT and CDR2 is YYREEE (reference sequence). The CDR3 reads CASYRSNYGYTF. The DNA of the CDR3 is TGTGCCAGCTACAGGAGCAATTATGGCTACACCTTC.

The J gene is TRBJ2-1, the V gene TRBV25-1; D unresolved. The CDR3 extends over 13 amino acids. Germline loops: CDR1 MGHDK, CDR2 SYGVNS. The V gene lost 2 bases and the J gene lost 4 bases, with 6 bases spanning the gap. In DNA, the CDR3 is TGTGCCAGCAGTGAACACAGATACAATGAGCAGTTCTTC. It encodes CASSEHRYNEQFF. The complete variable domain, with remaining parts taken from reference TRBV25-1 and TRBJ2-1, reads EADIYQTPRYLVIGTGKKITLECSQTMGHDKMYWYQQDPGMELHLIHYSYGVNSTEKGDLSSESTVSRIRTEHFPLTLESARPSHTSQYLCASSEHRYNEQFFGPGTRLTVL.

The table lists this clone with a count of one. The chain carries TRBV13 and TRBJ1-3, with D uncertain. The ends were cut back, 8 bases at V and 4 bases at J, with 18 bases in the middle. CDR1 is PRHDT, CDR2 FYEKMQ, per germline (reference sequence). There are 15 residues in the CDR3. This CDR3 reads CASSARTPTGNTIYF. The CDR3 DNA reads TGTGCCAGCTCCGCCCGGACTCCGACGGGAAACACCATATATTTT.

The CDR3 sequence: CASSYSSISNQPQHF. Written as DNA, the CDR3 is TGTGCCAGCAGTTACTCGAGCATTAGCAATCAGCCCCAGCATTTT. The V call is TRBV6-5, the J call TRBJ1-5; D unresolved. There are 15 residues in the CDR3. V dropped 0 bases and J dropped 0 bases, with 6 bases sitting between them. Germline assignment: CDR1 MNHEY and CDR2 SVGAGI.